This entry lists 21 T cell receptor beta chains sequenced from one sample in a study of blood T cell repertoires in COVID-19. Method: immunoSEQ multiplex PCR; TCRdb's copy keeps in-frame clones and lacks some. The table shows some 70,000 clones, with approximately 80% occurring only once. The material sequenced was peripheral blood. These receptors were taken from a man in his sixties with COVID-19, enrolled during active disease.

This chain uses TRBV24-1 with TRBJ2-1; 8 bases are shared with TRBD2. The CDR3 spans 15 residues. The trim removed 5 bases at V and 4 bases at J, leaving 6 bases unmatched. Germline V gene data show CDR1 as KGHDR and CDR2 as SFDVKD. CDR3 sequence reads: CATSVKTSAYNEQFF. The CDR3 coding sequence is TGTGCCACCAGTGTTAAGACTAGCGCTTACAATGAGCAGTTCTTC.

The genes are TRBV27 and TRBJ2-5, with 8 bases lining up with TRBD2. This CDR3 spans 13 amino acids. V trimming: 5 bases; J trimming: 5 bases; junction bases outside the gene matches: 4. Germline CDR1 reads MNHEY; CDR2 reads SMNVEV (reference sequence). For the CDR3, the DNA is TGTGCCAGCAGTCGGGGGGGCAGGGAGACCCAGTACTTC. It is translated as CASSRGGRETQYF.

The V call is TRBV24-1, the J call TRBJ2-3; D is unresolved. The CDR3 length is 16 residues. From germline, CDR1 is KGHDR and CDR2 SFDVKD. Trimming left V 2 bases short and J 0 bases short, with 11 bases between. The CDR3 DNA reads as TGTGCCACCAGTGATTCTTTCAGTGCTAGCACAGATACGCAGTATTTT. It specifies CATSDSFSASTDTQYF.

This chain uses TRBV5-4 with TRBJ2-3; TRBD2 matches at 13 bases. The V gene's germline CDR1 is SGHNT and CDR2 YYREEE (reference sequence). The CDR3 covers 16 residues. Unmatched junction bases numbered 3, after V lost 0 bases and J lost 5 bases. DNA for the CDR3: TGTGCCAGCAGCTTGGTGACTAGCGGGAGGAGAGATACGCAGTATTTT. This gives the protein CASSLVTSGRRDTQYF.

The V and J genes are TRBV18 and TRBJ1-4, with D uncertain. V shed 6 bases and J shed 2 bases, with 10 bases lying between them. The CDR3 contains 14 residues. Germline lookup yields CDR1 KGHSH and CDR2 LQKENI. CDR3 region: CASSRVGTNEKLFF. DNA for the CDR3: TGTGCCAGCTCGCGGGTTGGGACTAATGAAAAACTGTTTTTT.

Only a few counts were recorded for this clone. The J gene is TRBJ2-7, the V gene TRBV3-1 (or the pseudogene TRBV3-2); TRBD2 might be the D (5 bases). Germline CDR1 reads LGHDT; CDR2 reads YNNKEL (reference sequence). Trimming cost V 4 bases and J 5 bases, with 15 bases left between them. This CDR3 contains 14 residues. The CDR3 coding sequence is TGTGCCAGCAGCCTCTCGAGTAAGAGGGACGAGCAGTACTTC. The encoded protein is CASSLSSKRDEQYF.

This clone was seen a few times. The CDR3 spells CASSPDGTGGHPHF. The CDR3 coding sequence is TGTGCCAGCTCACCGGATGGGACAGGCGGCCATCCCCACTTT. The chain joins TRBV18 to TRBJ1-6; 8 bases align to TRBD1. Trimming took 3 bases from V and 18 from J; bases not matched to a gene: 13. Germline-derived CDR1 and CDR2 are KGHSH and LQKENI. The CDR3 totals 14 residues.

The V gene is TRBV7-9, the J gene TRBJ1-1; D is unclear. The CDR3 consists of 12 residues. Trimming took 1 base from V and 4 from J, leaving 4 bases between them. Germline CDR1 reads SEHNR; CDR2 reads FQNEAQ (reference sequence). CDR3 in amino acids: CASSLVITEAFF. In nucleotides, the CDR3 is TGTGCCAGCAGCTTAGTTATCACTGAAGCTTTCTTT. Drawing the rest from reference TRBV7-9 and TRBJ1-1, the complete variable domain is DTGVSQNPRHKITKRGQNVTFRCDPISEHNRLYWYRQTLGQGPEFLTYFQNEAQLEKSRLLSDRFSAERPKGSFSTLEIQRTEQGDSAMYLCASSLVITEAFFGQGTRLTVV.

This chain joins TRBV29-1 and TRBJ1-5, with D hard to call. This CDR3 has 13 amino acids. V was trimmed by 4 bases and J by 1 base, leaving 8 bases between them. CDR1 is SQVTM and CDR2 is ANQGSEA in the germline V gene. CDR3 DNA sequence: TGCAGCGTTGGGCCGGGGAGCAATCAGCCCCAGCATTTT. It is translated as CSVGPGSNQPQHF. Full variable domain (rest looked up from reference TRBV29-1 and TRBJ1-5): SAVISQKPSRDICQRGTSLTIQCQVDSQVTMMFWYRQQPGQSLTLIATANQGSEATYESGFVIDKFPISRPNLTFSTLTVSNMSPEDSSIYLCSVGPGSNQPQHFGDGTRLSIL.

This clone was detected only a few times. The DNA for the CDR3 is TGTGCTAGTGGTTTACCCCGTCGGGGACTAGCGGGAGGGCAAGAGACCCAGTACTTC. Encoded protein: CASGLPRRGLAGGQETQYF. J is TRBJ2-5 and V is TRBV12-5, with TRBD2 identical over 16 bases. The J segment lost 2 bases and the V segment lost 3 bases, leaving 9 bases of the junction unmatched. CDR1 is LGHNT and CDR2 is FRNRAP in the germline V gene. This CDR3 is built from 19 residues.

This chain joins TRBV3-1 (or the pseudogene TRBV3-2) and TRBJ1-1; possibly TRBD1 for D (6 bases). Germline lookup yields CDR1 LGHDT and CDR2 YNNKEL (reference sequence). The CDR3 spans 13 residues. Trimming stripped 0 bases from V and 11 bases from J, with 13 bases between. CDR3: CASSQDLGGFAFF. In DNA, the CDR3 is TGTGCCAGCAGCCAAGATCTAGGGGGTTTTGCTTTCTTT.

This sequence joins TRBV2 and TRBJ2-1, with D unresolved. CDR3 length equals 16 residues. The V and J ends lost 6 bases and 0 bases respectively, with 15 bases between them. CDR1 and CDR2 (germline): SNHLY, FYNNEI. CDR3 protein: CASRDVTWSSYNEQFF. For the CDR3, the DNA is TGTGCCAGCAGAGATGTCACGTGGAGCTCCTACAATGAGCAGTTCTTC.

The chain couples TRBV7-2 to TRBJ2-7; D possibly corresponds to TRBD1 (6 bases). Germline V gene data show CDR1 as SGHTA and CDR2 as FQGNSA. This CDR3 region has 13 residues. Deletions cut 5 bases from V and 2 bases from J, with 10 bases between. The CDR3 nucleotides are TGTGCCAGCAGCCCGGGACACCCCTACGAGCAGTACTTC. This translates into CASSPGHPYEQYF.

The chain links TRBV2 to TRBJ1-3; perhaps TRBD1 as D (5 bases). Trimming took off 6 bases at V and 0 bases at J, with 15 bases between the two ends. This CDR3 has 16 residues. Germline V CDR1 and CDR2: SNHLY, FYNNEI. CDR3 protein: CASSLTGPSSGNTIYF. The CDR3 DNA follows: TGTGCCAGCAGCCTTACAGGTCCCTCCTCTGGAAACACCATATATTTT.

The chain uses TRBV7-2 and TRBJ2-5; a weak D match, TRBD1 (5 bases). The length of the CDR3 is 13 residues. Per the germline V gene, CDR1 is SGHTA and CDR2 is FQGNSA. With 4 bases removed from V and 5 bases from J, the gap between germline ends came to 11 bases. The CDR3 DNA reads TGTGCCAGCAGCTCAGGGCCCAGGGAGACCCAGTACTTC. Amino acids: CASSSGPRETQYF.

The V and J genes are TRBV28 and TRBJ2-7; a possible D gene is TRBD2 (7 bases). From germline, CDR1 is MDHEN and CDR2 SYDVKM. V shed 4 bases and J shed 2 bases, with 18 bases lying between them. This CDR3 has 16 residues. The CDR3 region is CASSSLGGGRPYEQYF. In nucleotides, the CDR3 is TGTGCCAGCAGTTCCCTGGGAGGGGGACGGCCCTACGAGCAGTACTTC.

The J gene is TRBJ1-1, the V gene TRBV12-3 or TRBV12-4; 8 bases agree with TRBD1. Germline trimming cut 5 bases from V and 11 bases from J; bases unmatched to any gene: 7. The CDR3 extends over 12 amino acids. The DNA of the CDR3 is TGTGCCAGCAGTACTAGACAGGGGCGGGCTTTCTTT. Translating it yields CASSTRQGRAFF.

The chain uses TRBV25-1 and TRBJ2-4; no firm D call. The germline V gene encodes CDR1 MGHDK and CDR2 SYGVNS. Trimming stripped 3 bases from V and 9 bases from J, with 6 bases between. The length of the CDR3 is 11 residues. CDR3: CASSEGPIQYF. Here the CDR3 DNA reads TGTGCCAGCAGTGAGGGCCCCATTCAGTACTTC.

This clone was observed once. The CDR3 reads CASRRQGAYEQYF. CDR3 nucleotide sequence: TGTGCCAGCCGACGACAGGGGGCGTACGAGCAGTACTTC. The genes are TRBV6-5 and TRBJ2-7; TRBD1 agrees at 10 bases. The length of the CDR3 is 13 residues. CDR1 and CDR2 from the germline V gene are MNHEY and SVGAGI. With 8 bases clipped from V and 4 bases from J, the junction kept 5 bases outside the gene matches.

The chain carries TRBV24-1 and TRBJ2-1, with D possibly matching TRBD2 (6 bases). This CDR3 has 16 amino acids. V lost 5 bases, J lost 1 base, and 14 bases lay in between. CDR1 and CDR2 (germline): KGHDR, SFDVKD. The DNA for the CDR3 is TGTGCCACCAGTGGTTTCAGGGCGGGATCCTACAATGAGCAGTTCTTC. Amino acid sequence: CATSGFRAGSYNEQFF.

This chain uses TRBV6-6 with TRBJ2-3, with TRBD1 as a possible D gene (6 bases). The CDR3 is 14 residues long. Trimming stripped 6 bases from V and 5 bases from J, with 15 bases between. CDR1 is MNHNY and CDR2 is SVGAGI in the germline V gene (reference sequence). The CDR3 region is CASSRQADRDTQYF. In DNA form, the CDR3 reads TGTGCCAGCAGCAGACAGGCCGACAGAGATACGCAGTATTTT.